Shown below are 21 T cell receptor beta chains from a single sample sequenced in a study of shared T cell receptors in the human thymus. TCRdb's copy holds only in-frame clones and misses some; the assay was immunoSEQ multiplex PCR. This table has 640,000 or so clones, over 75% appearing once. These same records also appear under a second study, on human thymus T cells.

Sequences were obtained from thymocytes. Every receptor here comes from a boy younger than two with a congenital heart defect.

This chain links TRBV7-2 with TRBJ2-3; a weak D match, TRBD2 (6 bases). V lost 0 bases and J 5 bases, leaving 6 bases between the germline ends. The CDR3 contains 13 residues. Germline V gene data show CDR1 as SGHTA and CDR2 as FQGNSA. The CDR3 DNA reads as TGTGCCAGCAGCTTAGCGGGGGGAGATACGCAGTATTTT. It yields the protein CASSLAGGDTQYF.

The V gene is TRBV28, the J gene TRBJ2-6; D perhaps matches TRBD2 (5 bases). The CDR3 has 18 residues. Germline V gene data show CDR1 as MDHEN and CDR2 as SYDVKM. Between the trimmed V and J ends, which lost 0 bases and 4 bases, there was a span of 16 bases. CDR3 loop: CASSLCSVGDSGANVLTF. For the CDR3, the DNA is TGTGCCAGCAGTTTATGCTCCGTCGGGGATTCAGGGGCCAACGTCCTGACTTTC.

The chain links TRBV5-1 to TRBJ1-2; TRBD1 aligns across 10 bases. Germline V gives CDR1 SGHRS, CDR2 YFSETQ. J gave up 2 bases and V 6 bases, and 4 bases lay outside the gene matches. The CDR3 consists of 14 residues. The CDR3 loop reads CASKRTGGNYGYTF. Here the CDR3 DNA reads TGCGCCAGCAAACGGACAGGGGGGAACTATGGCTACACCTTC.

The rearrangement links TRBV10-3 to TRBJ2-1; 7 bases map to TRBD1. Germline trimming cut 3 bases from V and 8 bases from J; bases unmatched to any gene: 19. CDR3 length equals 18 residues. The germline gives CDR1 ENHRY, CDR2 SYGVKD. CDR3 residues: CAISEPPLTGKGYDEQFF. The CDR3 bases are TGTGCCATCAGTGAACCACCACTGACAGGGAAGGGTTACGATGAGCAGTTCTTC.

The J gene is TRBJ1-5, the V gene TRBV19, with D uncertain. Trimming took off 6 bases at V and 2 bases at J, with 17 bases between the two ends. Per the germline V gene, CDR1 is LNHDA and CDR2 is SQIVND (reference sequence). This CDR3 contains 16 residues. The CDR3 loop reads CASSYKLYDGNQPQHF. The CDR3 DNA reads TGTGCCAGTAGCTATAAACTGTATGATGGCAATCAGCCCCAGCATTTT. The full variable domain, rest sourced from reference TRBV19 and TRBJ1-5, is DGGITQSPKYLFRKEGQNVTLSCEQNLNHDAMYWYRQDPGQGLRLIYYSQIVNDFQKGDIAEGYSVSREKKESFPLTVTSAQKNPTAFYLCASSYKLYDGNQPQHFGDGTRLSIL.

CDR3 region: CASGTSGGAPDTQYF. DNA for the CDR3: TGCGCCAGTGGGACTAGCGGGGGGGCCCCAGATACGCAGTATTTT. The chain recombines TRBV4-3 with TRBJ2-3; 16 bases are shared with TRBD2. CDR1 LGHNA and CDR2 YSLEER come from the germline V gene. V shed 9 bases, J shed 4 bases, and the junction held 4 bases outside the gene matches. The CDR3 has 15 residues.

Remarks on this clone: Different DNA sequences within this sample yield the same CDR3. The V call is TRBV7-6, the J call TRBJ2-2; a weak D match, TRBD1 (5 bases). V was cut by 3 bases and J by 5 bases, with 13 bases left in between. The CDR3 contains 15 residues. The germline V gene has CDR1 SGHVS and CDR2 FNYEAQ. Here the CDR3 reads CASSFQPGNTGELFF. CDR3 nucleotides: TGTGCCAGCAGCTTTCAACCAGGGAATACCGGGGAGCTGTTTTTT.

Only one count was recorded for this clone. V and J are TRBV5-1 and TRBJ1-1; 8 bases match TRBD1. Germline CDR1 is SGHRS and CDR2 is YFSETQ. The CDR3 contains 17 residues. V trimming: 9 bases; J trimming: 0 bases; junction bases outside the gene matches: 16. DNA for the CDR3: TGCGCCACCTCCCCCGGGACAGGAGGAAAGGTGAACACTGAAGCTTTCTTT. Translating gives CATSPGTGGKVNTEAFF.

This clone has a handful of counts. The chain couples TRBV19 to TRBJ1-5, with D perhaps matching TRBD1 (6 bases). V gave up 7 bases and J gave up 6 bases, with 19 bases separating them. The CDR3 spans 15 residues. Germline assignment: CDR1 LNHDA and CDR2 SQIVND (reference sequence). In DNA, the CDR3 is TGTGCCAGTACCACCGGTAGGGGAGGGGGTCAGCCCCAGCATTTT. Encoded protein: CASTTGRGGGQPQHF.

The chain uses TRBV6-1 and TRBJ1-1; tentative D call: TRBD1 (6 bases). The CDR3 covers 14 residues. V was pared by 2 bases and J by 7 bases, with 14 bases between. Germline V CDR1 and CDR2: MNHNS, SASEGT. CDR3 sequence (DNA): TGTGCCAGCAGTGAACTCGAGGGACACTATGAAGCTTTCTTT. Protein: CASSELEGHYEAFF.

In nucleotides, the CDR3 is TGTGCCAGCAGCCCGGCGGGAGGGAGGGAATACGAGCAGTACTTC. This gives the protein CASSPAGGREYEQYF. This chain joins TRBV11-2 and TRBJ2-7; the match to TRBD2 covers 9 bases. Germline CDR1 reads SGHAT; CDR2 reads FQNNGV. CDR3 length: 15 amino acids. V lost 5 bases and J lost 4; bases outside the gene matches: 9.

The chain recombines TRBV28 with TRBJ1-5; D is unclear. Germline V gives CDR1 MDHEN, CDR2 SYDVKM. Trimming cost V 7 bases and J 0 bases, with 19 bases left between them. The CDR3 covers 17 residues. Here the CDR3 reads CASNPNHEGYSNQPQHF. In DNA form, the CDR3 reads TGTGCCAGCAACCCTAACCACGAGGGATATAGCAATCAGCCCCAGCATTTT.

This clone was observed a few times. CDR3 nucleotides: TGTGCCAGTGGAGGGCACGGAAACACCATATATTTT. This translates into CASGGHGNTIYF. This chain uses TRBV18 with TRBJ1-3; D is unresolved. The CDR3 consists of 12 residues. V was trimmed by 9 bases and J by 4 bases, leaving 10 bases between them. Per germline, CDR1 KGHSH and CDR2 LQKENI.

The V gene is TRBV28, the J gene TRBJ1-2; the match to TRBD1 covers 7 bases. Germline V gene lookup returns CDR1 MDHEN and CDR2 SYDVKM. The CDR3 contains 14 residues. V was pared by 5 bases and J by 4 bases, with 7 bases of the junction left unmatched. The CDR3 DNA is TGTGCCAGCAGTCAAGGGGACAGAGGCTATGGCTACACCTTC. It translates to CASSQGDRGYGYTF.

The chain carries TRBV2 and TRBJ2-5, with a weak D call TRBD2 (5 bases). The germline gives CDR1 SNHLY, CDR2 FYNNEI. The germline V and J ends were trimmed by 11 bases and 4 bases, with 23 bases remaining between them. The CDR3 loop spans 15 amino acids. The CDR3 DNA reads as TGTGCCCCCCGCCCGGATGAGGGCCGCGGAGAGACCCAGTACTTC. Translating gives CAPRPDEGRGETQYF.

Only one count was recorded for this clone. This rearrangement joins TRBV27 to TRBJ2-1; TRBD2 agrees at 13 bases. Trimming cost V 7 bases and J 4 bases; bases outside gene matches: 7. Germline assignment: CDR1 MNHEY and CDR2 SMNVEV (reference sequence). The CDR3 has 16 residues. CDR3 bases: TGTGCCAGCACCCCTGGACTAGCGGGAGTGTACAATGAGCAGTTCTTC. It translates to CASTPGLAGVYNEQFF.

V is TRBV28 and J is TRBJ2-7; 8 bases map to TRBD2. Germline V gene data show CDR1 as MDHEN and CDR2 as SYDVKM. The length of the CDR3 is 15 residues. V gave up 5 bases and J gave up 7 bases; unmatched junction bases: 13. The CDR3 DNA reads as TGTGCCAGCAGTCCTAGCCGGGAGGGCCCGGGGGAGCAGTACTTC. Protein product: CASSPSREGPGEQYF.

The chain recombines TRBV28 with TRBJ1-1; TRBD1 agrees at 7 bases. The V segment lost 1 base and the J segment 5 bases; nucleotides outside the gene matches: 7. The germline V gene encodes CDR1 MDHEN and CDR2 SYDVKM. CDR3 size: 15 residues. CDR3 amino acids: CASSLSPPRGTEAFF. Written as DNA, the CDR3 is TGTGCCAGCAGTTTATCCCCCCCCAGGGGGACTGAAGCTTTCTTT.

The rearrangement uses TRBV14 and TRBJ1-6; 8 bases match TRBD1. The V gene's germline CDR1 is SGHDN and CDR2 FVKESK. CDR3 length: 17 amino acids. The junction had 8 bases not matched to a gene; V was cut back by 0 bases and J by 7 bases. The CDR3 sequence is CASSQDGSRGRNSPLHF. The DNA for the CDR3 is TGTGCCAGCAGCCAAGATGGCTCCAGGGGGCGGAATTCACCCCTCCACTTT.

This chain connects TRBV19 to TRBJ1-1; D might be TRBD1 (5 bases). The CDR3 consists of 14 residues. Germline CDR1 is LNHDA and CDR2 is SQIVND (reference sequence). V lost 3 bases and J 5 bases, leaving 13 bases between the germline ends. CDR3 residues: CASSMGWGRTEAFF. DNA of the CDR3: TGTGCCAGTAGTATGGGGTGGGGCAGGACTGAAGCTTTCTTT.

The CDR3 DNA is TGTGCCAGCAGCGCAGACAGGGGGGGTACGCAGTATTTT. It encodes CASSADRGGTQYF. This chain joins TRBV5-4 and TRBJ2-3, with TRBD1 matching over 9 bases. J gave up 8 bases and V 4 bases, and 5 bases lay outside the gene matches. Per the germline V gene, CDR1 is SGHNT and CDR2 is YYREEE (reference sequence). This CDR3 contains 13 residues.